This section outlines one T cell receptor (beta chain) sequence together with its context. The antigen it binds to is not known. A much larger clone sits a single nucleotide away, making a read error possible. CDR1 and CDR2, looked up from the germline V gene, are SGHTA and FQGNSA. The CDR3, from cysteine to phenylalanine, totals 15 residues. CDR3 DNA is the only sequence kept; it has 45 bases, read in frame from the first base. Ophthalmopathy patients had moderately to severely active disease, Clinical Activity Score of at least 3, NOSPECS grade of at least 4, and duration under 3 months. The study excluded patients with uncontrolled infections, other autoimmune diseases, pregnancy or lactation. Diagnoses were based on clinical symptoms, serum thyroxine and TRAb, thyroid ultrasound and orbital computed tomography. Ficoll-Paque density gradient centrifugation was used to isolate PBMCs from 8.5 to 10 ml of fresh peripheral blood. Total RNA was extracted with Trizol reagent, and quality was checked on an Agilent 2100 Bioanalyzer.

The sample is drawn from a study of T cells in Graves' hyperthyroidism and ophthalmopathy (dated by TCRdb to between 2017 and 2020). Study-wide context: Peripheral blood was collected at initial diagnosis, before any treatment. For training and testing, the roughly 100 patients in the discovery cohort were randomly divided in a 7:3 ratio. In six Graves' hyperthyroidism patients, the study also compared T-cell repertoires from thyroid tissue with T-cell repertoires from blood. TCR V-J signatures able to tell the groups apart were searched for in a discovery cohort of 95 or so patients, of whom over 40 had Graves' ophthalmopathy and about 60 had stable Graves' hyperthyroidism. An independent validation cohort of about 19 hyperthyroidism patients and about 15 patients who later progressed to ophthalmopathy tested prospective prediction of ophthalmopathy. The paper reports TCR Vbeta CDR3 sequencing of some 140 peripheral blood samples: 43 ophthalmopathy, fewer than 85 hyperthyroidism and approximately 17 progressor patients. Once sampling was done, hyperthyroidism patients were given methimazole at a starting dose of 30 mg daily, whereas ophthalmopathy patients were given high-dose intravenous methylprednisolone.

The TCR beta CDR3 regions were amplified from RNA transcripts. The TCR CDR3 was subjected to a first round of RT-PCR using the HTBI primer set and the Qiagen OneStep RT-PCR kit. The libraries were constructed in a second round of multiplex PCR and then size-selected and purified. Libraries were sequenced paired-end with 100 bp reads on an Illumina HiSeq2000. In the paper's pipeline: SOAPnuke was used to process the raw data, throwing out any read that contained adapters or uncalled bases, had a mean Phred below 15, or lacked an exact constant-primer or identifier match. COPE v1.2.5 was used to merge the high-quality paired reads, and each unique nucleotide sequence was defined as a clonotype. MiTCR v1.1 was used to align the clonotypes against IMGT TRBV, TRBD and TRBJ reference segments. Analysis was restricted to V-J combinations with a frequency above 0.0001, which covered about 99% of repertoires. The TCS score was defined as F50 (clonal expansion) divided by E x V (chaos), with BLOSUM62-based TCRdist calculated between CDR3 peptides within each V-J. Welch's t-statistics and random forest reduced 450 to 600 V-J features to roughly 13, which were used in a naive Bayes classifier (R e1071). The raw public reads went through TCRdb reprocessing: fastp at Q25, MiXCR clone calling, in-frame beta chains kept. Merged by CDR3 protein, the rows form single entries marked with the most common genes and DNA. In this record, the V and J calls reflect TCRdb's handling and not the investigators' own analysis. The sample table holds about 300,000 distinct CDR3 sequences, of which roughly 19% were seen once. The ten largest clones take up about 35% of the sample.

The investigation overall reported the following: Most expanded thyroid clonotypes (frequency above 0.001) were also detected in blood, suggesting blood repertoires may reflect thyroid immune responses. In validation, the model predicted progression to ophthalmopathy with about 71% sensitivity and about 72% specificity, a median of 6.5 months before onset. A model built on a 13 V-J signature distinguished ophthalmopathy from stable hyperthyroidism, reaching 87.88% sensitivity and approximately 81% specificity in cross-validation and 80%/75% in testing. Sample size was not statistically predetermined, and blinding of investigators to group allocation was not performed.

The material sequenced was blood. The source of this sequence is a man in his fifties or sixties with Graves' ophthalmopathy. The chain joins TRBV7-2 to TRBJ2-1, with TRBD2 matching 8 junction bases. The CDR3 protein: CPSSFKRGPANEQFF. The DNA reads TGTCCCAGCAGCTTCAAGCGGGGGCCTGCCAATGAGCAGTTCTTC.